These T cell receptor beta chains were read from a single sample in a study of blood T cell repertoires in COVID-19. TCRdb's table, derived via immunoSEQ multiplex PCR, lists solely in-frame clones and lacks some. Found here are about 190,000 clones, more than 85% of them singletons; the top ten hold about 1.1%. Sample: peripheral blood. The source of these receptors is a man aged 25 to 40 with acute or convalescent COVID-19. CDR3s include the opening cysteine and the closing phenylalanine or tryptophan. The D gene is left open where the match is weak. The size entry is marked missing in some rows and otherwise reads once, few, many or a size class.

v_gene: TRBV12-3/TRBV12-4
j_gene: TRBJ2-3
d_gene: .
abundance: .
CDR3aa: CASLRGVGDTQYF
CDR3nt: TGTGCCAGCTTACGCGGGGTCGGAGATACGCAGTATTTT

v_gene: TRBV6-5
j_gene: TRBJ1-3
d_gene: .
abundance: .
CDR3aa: CASSYSPMSSGNTIYF
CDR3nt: TGTGCCAGCAGTTACAGTCCAATGAGCTCTGGAAACACCATATATTTT

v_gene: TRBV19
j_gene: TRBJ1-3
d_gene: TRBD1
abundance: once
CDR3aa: CASKTDRYSGNTIYF
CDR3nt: TGTGCCAGTAAGACGGACAGGTACTCTGGAAACACCATATATTTT

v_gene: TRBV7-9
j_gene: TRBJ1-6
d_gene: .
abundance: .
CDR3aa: CASSDWTARGSPLHF
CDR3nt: TGTGCCAGCAGCGATTGGACAGCCCGGGGATCACCCCTCCACTTT

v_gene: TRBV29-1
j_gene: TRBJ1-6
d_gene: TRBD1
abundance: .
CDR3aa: CSVRDSDNSPLHF
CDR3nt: TGCAGCGTAAGGGACAGTGATAATTCACCCCTCCACTTT

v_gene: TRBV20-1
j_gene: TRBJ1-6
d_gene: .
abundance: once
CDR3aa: CSASPGNVAPLHF
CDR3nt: TGCAGTGCTAGTCCGGGGAATGTGGCACCCCTCCACTTT

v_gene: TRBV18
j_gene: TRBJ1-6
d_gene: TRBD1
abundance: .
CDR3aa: CASSPPGTGDSPLHF
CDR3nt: TGTGCCAGCTCACCTCCCGGGACAGGGGACTCACCCCTCCACTTT

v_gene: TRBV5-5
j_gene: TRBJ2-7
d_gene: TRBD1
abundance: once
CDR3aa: CASSYATGEIYEQYF
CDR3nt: TGTGCCAGCAGCTATGCGACAGGGGAGATCTACGAGCAGTACTTC

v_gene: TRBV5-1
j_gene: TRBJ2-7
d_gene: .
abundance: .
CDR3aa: CASSIGQWLGSYEQYF
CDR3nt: TGCGCCAGCAGCATAGGACAATGGTTGGGCTCCTACGAGCAGTACTTC

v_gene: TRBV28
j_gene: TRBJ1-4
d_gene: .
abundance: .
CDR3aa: CASSLVGGHGNEKLFF
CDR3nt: TGTGCCAGCAGCCTCGTCGGTGGACACGGGAATGAAAAACTGTTTTTT